What follows are 28 T cell receptor beta chains derived from one specimen sequenced in a study of T cell responses to AZD1222 COVID-19 vaccine. Assay: immunoSEQ multiplex PCR; the TCRdb copy retains only in-frame clones and omits some. The profile shows 150,000 to 200,000 clones, around 92% of them singletons. Sequenced here: peripheral blood, sampled 28 days after the second AZD1222 dose. Receptor source: an adult who received the AZD1222 COVID-19 vaccine.

This clone showed up just once. The chain recombines TRBV7-8 with TRBJ1-1; 7 positions match TRBD1. The germline V gene has CDR1 SGHVS and CDR2 FQNEAQ. Losses at the gene ends were 2 bases for V and 3 bases for J; bases not matched to a gene: 3. This CDR3 spans 14 amino acids. CDR3 sequence (DNA): TGTGCCAGCAGCTTAATAGGGGGCCACACTGAAGCTTTCTTT. This encodes CASSLIGGHTEAFF. The full variable domain, its missing parts supplied by reference TRBV7-8 and TRBJ1-1, is GAGVSQSPRYKVAKRGQDVALRCDPISGHVSLFWYQQALGQGPEFLTYFQNEAQLDKSGLPSDRFFAERPEGSVSTLKIQRTQQEDSAVYLCASSLIGGHTEAFFGQGTRLTVV.

This chain connects TRBV10-2 to TRBJ2-7; no reliable D call. In germline, CDR1 is WSHSY, CDR2 SAAADI. Trimming left V 0 bases short and J 5 bases short, with 5 bases between. The CDR3 consists of 12 residues. This CDR3 is CASSESGNEQYF. The CDR3 DNA sequence: TGCGCCAGCAGTGAGTCAGGGAACGAGCAGTACTTC.

The genes are TRBV29-1 and TRBJ2-7; tentatively, D is TRBD1 (6 bases). Trimming shortened V by 1 base and J by 3 bases, and 16 bases separated the two germline ends. This CDR3 is 15 amino acids long. Germline-derived CDR1 and CDR2 are SQVTM and ANQGSEA. The CDR3 region has the DNA TGCAGCGTTGAAGGGCTCCAGGGGAGTTTCTACGAGCAGTACTTC. Translation: CSVEGLQGSFYEQYF.

This clone was seen a few times. This chain joins TRBV5-1 and TRBJ2-5; maybe TRBD2 (5 bases). Germline lookup yields CDR1 SGHRS and CDR2 YFSETQ. The V end lost 5 bases, the J end lost 4 bases, and 15 bases lay between the germline ends. This CDR3 has 14 residues. This chain's CDR3 is CASSQDWAGETQYF. In DNA form, the CDR3 reads TGCGCCAGCAGTCAGGACTGGGCGGGAGAGACCCAGTACTTC. Together with reference TRBV5-1 and TRBJ2-5, the CDR3 gives the full variable domain: KAGVTQTPRYLIKTRGQQVTLSCSPISGHRSVSWYQQTPGQGLQFLFEYFSETQRNKGNFPGRFSGRQFSNSRSEMNVSTLELGDSALYLCASSQDWAGETQYFGPGTRLLVL.

This chain links TRBV5-6 with TRBJ1-4; 9 nucleotides agree with TRBD1. This CDR3 comprises 16 residues. Germline V CDR1 and CDR2: SGHDT, YYEEEE. Trimming cost V 3 bases and J 2 bases; bases outside gene matches: 5. DNA of the CDR3: TGTGCCAGCAGCTCACAGGGGGCTGCGACTAATGAAAAACTGTTTTTT. As protein: CASSSQGAATNEKLFF.

This clone showed up just once. The chain employs TRBV18 and TRBJ1-1; unclear D gene. The CDR3 is 14 amino acids. Germline V CDR1 and CDR2: KGHSH, LQKENI. Deletions cut 8 bases from V and 1 base from J, with 14 bases between. This CDR3 is CASAAQARNTEAFF. The CDR3 coding sequence is TGTGCCAGCGCCGCCCAGGCGCGGAACACTGAAGCTTTCTTT.

The V gene is TRBV12-5, the J gene TRBJ2-7, with D unclear. V lost 0 bases to trimming and J lost 2 bases, with 2 bases between them. The CDR3 totals 12 residues. CDR1 and CDR2 from the germline V gene are LGHNT and FRNRAP. In DNA, the CDR3 is TGTGCTAGTGGTTTGGTCCCCTACGAGCAGTACTTC. This gives the protein CASGLVPYEQYF.

The chain recombines TRBV7-6 with TRBJ2-7, with D unresolved. The CDR3 extends over 13 amino acids. V lost 3 bases, J lost 5 bases, and 11 bases lay in between. Germline CDR1 is SGHVS and CDR2 is FNYEAQ. The CDR3 coding sequence is TGTGCCAGCAGCTTTGATGGGCACGACGAGCAGTACTTC. Translating it yields CASSFDGHDEQYF.

The J gene is TRBJ2-1, the V gene TRBV7-2; D might be TRBD1 (5 bases). V was trimmed by 5 bases and J by 3 bases, leaving 11 bases between them. CDR1 SGHTA and CDR2 FQGNSA come from the germline V gene. CDR3 length equals 14 residues. As DNA, the CDR3 is TGTGCCAGCAGCCCCTATCAGGGCTACAATGAGCAGTTCTTC. This translates into CASSPYQGYNEQFF.

V and J are TRBV11-2 and TRBJ2-7, with D tentatively TRBD2 (5 bases). V shed 5 bases and J shed 2 bases, with 10 bases lying between them. Germline V gene data show CDR1 as SGHAT and CDR2 as FQNNGV. This CDR3 contains 13 residues. This chain's CDR3 is CASSRTGTYEQYF. The CDR3 DNA is TGTGCCAGCAGCCGGACGGGAACCTACGAGCAGTACTTC.

In this sample, this clone turned up once. This rearrangement joins TRBV5-4 to TRBJ1-4, with D uncertain. The CDR3 has 14 amino acids. V lost 0 bases and J lost 8, with 11 bases in between. Germline CDR1 and CDR2: SGHNT and YYREEE (reference sequence). Written as DNA, the CDR3 is TGTGCCAGCAGCTTGGAAGCAGACGGGGAAAAACTGTTTTTT. Its protein product is CASSLEADGEKLFF.

This clone showed up just once. The V and J genes are TRBV7-2 and TRBJ2-7; TRBD2 might be the D (5 bases). The V gene's germline CDR1 is SGHTA and CDR2 FQGNSA. The CDR3 contains 14 residues. Trimming shortened V by 2 bases and J by 2 bases, and 10 bases separated the two germline ends. CDR3 nucleotide sequence: TGTGCCAGCAGCTTACGGCGGGCGGCCTACGAGCAGTACTTC. Residues: CASSLRRAAYEQYF.

The V gene is TRBV27, the J gene TRBJ1-6; TRBD1 aligns across 7 bases. With 5 bases clipped from V and 5 bases from J, the junction kept 9 bases outside the gene matches. Looked up from germline, CDR1 is MNHEY and CDR2 is SMNVEV (reference sequence). The CDR3 spans 16 residues. The CDR3 here is CASSSRGAIDNSPLHF. CDR3 sequence (DNA): TGTGCCAGCAGTAGCAGGGGGGCGATCGATAATTCACCCCTCCACTTT.

The chain has TRBV30 and TRBJ1-3; 8 bases are shared with TRBD1. CDR3 size: 15 residues. Germline V gives CDR1 GTSNPN, CDR2 SVGIG (reference sequence). With 1 base clipped from V and 4 bases from J, the junction kept 6 bases outside the gene matches. CDR3 coding DNA: TGTGCCTGGAGTGCCACCTGGACAGGGGGAAACACCATATATTTT. Translation gives CAWSATWTGGNTIYF.

The rearrangement uses TRBV3-1 (or the pseudogene TRBV3-2) and TRBJ1-1; TRBD1 aligns across 9 bases. The germline CDR1 and CDR2 sequences are LGHDT and YNNKEL (reference sequence). The V gene end was trimmed by 4 bases and the J gene end by 0 bases; junction bases not matched to a gene: 6. CDR3 length: 16 residues. CDR3 bases: TGTGCCAGCAGCCTCGGACAGGGGAGGTTGAACACTGAAGCTTTCTTT. This encodes CASSLGQGRLNTEAFF.

The chain joins TRBV6-5 to TRBJ1-2; D not certain. V was clipped by 5 bases and J by 4 bases, with 8 bases between them. The V gene's germline CDR1 is MNHEY and CDR2 SVGAGI. This CDR3 has 12 residues. CDR3 sequence: CASSIPLYGYTF. The CDR3 bases are TGTGCCAGCAGTATTCCCCTCTATGGCTACACCTTC.

The J gene is TRBJ1-2, the V gene TRBV12-3 or TRBV12-4; no definite D call. The CDR3 totals 13 residues. V lost 3 bases, J lost 6 bases, and 11 bases lay in between. The DNA for the CDR3 is TGTGCCAGCAGTTTGAGTTGGACCGATGGCTACACCTTC. Amino acid sequence: CASSLSWTDGYTF.

V is TRBV6-5 and J is TRBJ2-5; D gene unclear. Deletions cut 5 bases from V and 3 bases from J, with 10 bases between. The germline CDR1 and CDR2 sequences are MNHEY and SVGAGI. The CDR3 extends over 13 amino acids. The CDR3 bases are TGTGCCAGCAGTCGAGGCCCTGAAGAGACCCAGTACTTC. This translates into CASSRGPEETQYF.

The chain carries TRBV4-2 and TRBJ2-3; D is perhaps TRBD2 (7 bases). Looked up from germline, CDR1 is LGHNA and CDR2 is YNFKEQ. Between the trimmed V and J ends, which lost 0 bases and 8 bases, there was a span of 15 bases. The CDR3 contains 15 residues. CDR3 sequence: CASSQDYGGQGTQYF. Here the CDR3 DNA reads TGTGCCAGCAGCCAAGATTACGGGGGGCAAGGTACGCAGTATTTT.

The chain is built from TRBV19 and TRBJ2-1; perhaps TRBD1 as D (7 bases). Per germline, CDR1 LNHDA and CDR2 SQIVND (reference sequence). The CDR3 consists of 16 residues. V dropped 1 base and J dropped 6 bases, with 16 bases sitting between them. CDR3 residues: CASSIVGGGEGNEQFF. The CDR3 DNA sequence: TGTGCCAGTAGTATAGTAGGAGGGGGCGAGGGCAATGAGCAGTTCTTC.

V gene TRBV13 combines with J gene TRBJ2-1, with TRBD1 identical over 11 bases. From germline, CDR1 is PRHDT and CDR2 FYEKMQ (reference sequence). Losses at the gene ends were 1 base for V and 4 bases for J; bases not matched to a gene: 6. The CDR3 runs 17 residues. The CDR3 loop reads CASSLVRDRGMYNEQFF. Written as DNA, the CDR3 is TGTGCCAGCAGCTTAGTCCGGGACAGGGGGATGTACAATGAGCAGTTCTTC.

The chain employs TRBV5-1 and TRBJ1-2; 7 bases agree with TRBD1. CDR3 size: 19 residues. Germline assignment: CDR1 SGHRS and CDR2 YFSETQ. V trimming: 0 bases; J trimming: 1 base; junction bases outside the gene matches: 15. Written as DNA, the CDR3 is TGCGCCAGCAGCTTGGTCTACTCCGGGACAGCAGACAGTAACTATGGCTACACCTTC. Translated, it gives CASSLVYSGTADSNYGYTF.

CDR3 amino acids: CASSQAHQADTQYF. DNA of the CDR3: TGTGCCAGCAGCCAAGCCCACCAGGCAGATACGCAGTATTTT. The chain carries TRBV3-1 (or the pseudogene TRBV3-2) and TRBJ2-3; D not resolved. The CDR3 covers 14 residues. The germline V and J ends were trimmed by 1 base and 4 bases, with 9 bases remaining between them. The germline V gene encodes CDR1 LGHDT and CDR2 YNNKEL (reference sequence).

V and J are TRBV12-5 and TRBJ1-1; perhaps TRBD1 as D (5 bases). The CDR3 is made up of 16 amino acids. CDR1 LGHNT and CDR2 FRNRAP come from the germline V gene. V was pared by 1 base and J by 3 bases, with 15 bases between. The CDR3 loop reads CASGLAEGSLDTEAFF. For the CDR3, the DNA is TGTGCTAGTGGTTTGGCCGAGGGGAGTTTGGACACTGAAGCTTTCTTT. Variable domain in full (rest from reference TRBV12-5 and TRBJ1-1): DARVTQTPRHKVTEMGQEVTMRCQPILGHNTVFWYRQTMMQGLELLAYFRNRAPLDDSGMPKDRFSAEMPDATLATLKIQPSEPRDSAVYFCASGLAEGSLDTEAFFGQGTRLTVV.

The chain couples TRBV5-1 to TRBJ1-1; D unclear. Deletions cut 0 bases from V and 3 bases from J, with 12 bases between. The CDR3 loop spans 15 amino acids. The germline V gene has CDR1 SGHRS and CDR2 YFSETQ. The CDR3 DNA reads as TGCGCCAGCAGCTTGGCGTCGGTGGGAGACACTGAAGCTTTCTTT. Protein: CASSLASVGDTEAFF. Supplemented by reference TRBV5-1 and TRBJ1-1, the full variable domain reads KAGVTQTPRYLIKTRGQQVTLSCSPISGHRSVSWYQQTPGQGLQFLFEYFSETQRNKGNFPGRFSGRQFSNSRSEMNVSTLELGDSALYLCASSLASVGDTEAFFGQGTRLTVV.

This clone was counted once. This sequence joins TRBV5-5 and TRBJ1-1; D ambiguous. The germline gives CDR1 SGHKS, CDR2 YYEKEE (reference sequence). The germline V and J ends were trimmed by 2 bases and 2 bases, with 7 bases remaining between them. The CDR3 is 13 amino acids. This CDR3 reads CASSFFFNTEAFF. The CDR3 coding sequence is TGTGCCAGCAGCTTTTTTTTTAACACTGAAGCTTTCTTT.

This clone has just one count. The J gene is TRBJ2-1, the V gene TRBV11-2; 7 bases line up with TRBD1. The CDR3 loop spans 15 amino acids. The germline CDR1 and CDR2 sequences are SGHAT and FQNNGV. V gave up 0 bases and J gave up 1 base; unmatched junction bases: 0. The CDR3 is CASSLETGSYNEQFF. For the CDR3, the DNA is TGTGCCAGCAGCTTAGAGACAGGGTCCTACAATGAGCAGTTCTTC. The whole variable domain, remainder taken from reference TRBV11-2 and TRBJ2-1, is EAGVAQSPRYKIIEKRQSVAFWCNPISGHATLYWYQQILGQGPKLLIQFQNNGVVDDSQLPKDRFSAERLKGVDSTLKIQPAKLEDSAVYLCASSLETGSYNEQFFGPGTRLTVL.

The chain couples TRBV12-3 or TRBV12-4 to TRBJ1-6, with D maybe TRBD1 (5 bases). This CDR3 is built from 13 residues. Trimming shortened V by 4 bases and J by 10 bases, and 11 bases separated the two germline ends. The CDR3: CASSSQAESPLHF. CDR3 DNA: TGTGCCAGCAGTTCACAGGCGGAATCACCCCTCCACTTT.